Following are 30 T cell receptor beta chains from one sample sequenced in a study of T-cell memory formation after mild COVID-19. TCRdb ran MiXCR on the 5' RACE reads and lists one entry per CDR3 protein. The sample carries fewer than 700,000 distinct CDR3 sequences, 20% to 25% recorded once. The sample comprised PBMCs or a T cell subset sorted from them (not recorded which). Receptors originate from an adult woman who had mild COVID-19 (a few samples of this study predate the infection). Cell type and time point are not known.

The chain combines TRBV9 with TRBJ2-2; the D is unclear. The V and J ends lost 0 bases and 0 bases respectively, with 6 bases between them. CDR1 and CDR2 (germline): SGDLS, YYNGEE. This CDR3 has 15 residues. Written as DNA, the CDR3 is TGTGCCAGCAGCGTAGCAGGTTCGAACACCGGGGAGCTGTTTTTT. It translates to CASSVAGSNTGELFF.

This clonotype occurred a few times. J is TRBJ2-5 and V is TRBV7-3, with 7 bases matching TRBD2. Trimming took 5 bases from V and 5 from J; bases not matched to a gene: 14. In germline, CDR1 is SGHTA, CDR2 FQGTGA. The length of the CDR3 is 16 residues. The CDR3 DNA follows: TGTGCCAGCAGCCCATTCTCGATCGGGGGAGGGGAGACCCAGTACTTC. Protein: CASSPFSIGGGETQYF.

The chain links TRBV11-2 to TRBJ2-1, with TRBD2 matching 15 bases. CDR3 length: 20 amino acids. Trimming took 6 bases from V and 0 from J; bases not matched to a gene: 12. The V gene's germline CDR1 is SGHAT and CDR2 FQNNGV. DNA for the CDR3: TGTGCCAGCAGAAAAAATCCCGGACTAGCGGGGGGGCTCTCCTACAATGAGCAGTTCTTC. Translation: CASRKNPGLAGGLSYNEQFF.

V is TRBV27 and J is TRBJ2-7; 8 bases fit TRBD1. The germline V gene has CDR1 MNHEY and CDR2 SMNVEV (reference sequence). Germline trimming cut 6 bases from V and 1 base from J; bases unmatched to any gene: 8. The CDR3 loop spans 15 amino acids. The CDR3 is CASRRGGTGSYEQYF. CDR3 bases: TGTGCCAGCAGGAGAGGGGGGACAGGTTCCTACGAGCAGTACTTC.

This clonotype was recorded a few times. This sequence joins TRBV5-1 and TRBJ2-1; 9 bases align to TRBD2. Losses at the gene ends were 1 base for V and 2 bases for J; bases not matched to a gene: 4. The CDR3 is 16 residues long. In germline, CDR1 is SGHRS, CDR2 YFSETQ. This chain's CDR3 is CASSLISGGTYNEQFF. Here the CDR3 DNA reads TGCGCCAGCAGCTTGATTAGCGGGGGAACCTACAATGAGCAGTTCTTC.

This clonotype was found a few times. The rearrangement uses TRBV20-1 and TRBJ2-1, with a weak D call TRBD1 (5 bases). Trimming took off 6 bases at V and 8 bases at J, with 26 bases between the two ends. From germline, CDR1 is DFQATT and CDR2 SNEGSKA (reference sequence). This CDR3 spans 16 amino acids. CDR3 coding DNA: TGCAGTGCCTCAGTAGAGAGACAGTCATTTGTCTATGAGCAGTTCTTC. Its translation is CSASVERQSFVYEQFF.

This clonotype has only a few counts. The chain recombines TRBV12-5 with TRBJ2-2; D is tentatively TRBD1 or TRBD2 (5 bases each). The CDR3 totals 17 residues. Trimming cost V 5 bases and J 2 bases, with 18 bases left between them. Germline CDR1 and CDR2: LGHNT and FRNRAP. The CDR3 is CASGPSNGTINTGELFF. CDR3 nucleotides: TGTGCTAGTGGTCCGTCCAATGGGACCATCAACACCGGGGAGCTGTTTTTT. The full variable domain, rest sourced from reference TRBV12-5 and TRBJ2-2, is DARVTQTPRHKVTEMGQEVTMRCQPILGHNTVFWYRQTMMQGLELLAYFRNRAPLDDSGMPKDRFSAEMPDATLATLKIQPSEPRDSAVYFCASGPSNGTINTGELFFGEGSRLTVL.

V is TRBV9 and J is TRBJ1-1; D is unclear. Germline V CDR1 and CDR2: SGDLS, YYNGEE. With 0 bases removed from V and 2 bases from J, the gap between germline ends came to 11 bases. The CDR3 contains 15 residues. This chain's CDR3 is CASSVDPGVNTEAFF. CDR3 coding DNA: TGTGCCAGCAGCGTAGATCCGGGAGTAAACACTGAAGCTTTCTTT.

The chain combines TRBV10-3 with TRBJ2-1; D is unresolved. V lost 8 bases to trimming and J lost 4 bases, with 12 bases between them. In germline, CDR1 is ENHRY, CDR2 SYGVKD. The CDR3 is made up of 13 amino acids. CDR3 sequence: CAIHSTDYNEQFF. In nucleotides, the CDR3 is TGTGCCATCCATTCGACGGATTACAATGAGCAGTTCTTC.

This clonotype was seen only a few times. The gene calls are TRBV20-1 and TRBJ1-2; a possible D gene is TRBD1 (5 bases). The CDR3 consists of 16 residues. Germline V CDR1 and CDR2: DFQATT, SNEGSKA (reference sequence). V lost 0 bases to trimming and J lost 0 bases, with 14 bases between them. CDR3 nucleotide sequence: TGCAGTGCTAGAGATCCGTCAGGGTCCCCTAACTATGGCTACACCTTC. Its protein is CSARDPSGSPNYGYTF.

This clonotype showed up many times. The V call is TRBV12-3 or TRBV12-4, the J call TRBJ2-7; 9 nucleotides align to TRBD1. CDR3 size: 13 residues. Losses at the gene ends were 3 bases for V and 5 bases for J; bases not matched to a gene: 2. The CDR3 region is CASSLGQGNEQYF. For the CDR3, the DNA is TGTGCCAGCAGTTTGGGACAGGGAAACGAGCAGTACTTC.

A few counts support this clonotype. The V and J genes are TRBV20-1 and TRBJ1-1; D is perhaps TRBD1 (5 bases). This CDR3 has 14 amino acids. CDR1 is DFQATT and CDR2 is SNEGSKA in the germline V gene (reference sequence). Trimming took 5 bases from V and 0 from J, leaving 13 bases between them. The CDR3 here is CSASSTALNTEAFF. The CDR3 DNA sequence: TGCAGTGCTTCATCGACAGCCCTGAACACTGAAGCTTTCTTT.

This clonotype was seen only a few times. The V and J genes are TRBV20-1 and TRBJ1-2; D not certain. Trimming shortened V by 3 bases and J by 2 bases, and 13 bases separated the two germline ends. Germline loops: CDR1 DFQATT, CDR2 SNEGSKA (reference sequence). The CDR3 has 14 residues. The CDR3 DNA reads as TGCAGTGCTAGGTCTCTGGGGATGAACTATGGCTACACCTTC. This encodes CSARSLGMNYGYTF.

The rearrangement joins TRBV6-2 or TRBV6-3 to TRBJ2-4, with 8 bases that match TRBD1. Germline CDR1 reads MNHEY; CDR2 reads SVGEGT. This CDR3 has 19 amino acids. V lost 4 bases and J lost 1; bases outside the gene matches: 15. DNA of the CDR3: TGTGCCAGCAGTTCGCCGACCTGGACAGGGAAAATTGCCAAAAACATTCAGTACTTC. Amino acid sequence: CASSSPTWTGKIAKNIQYF.

This clonotype turned up a few times. The rearrangement uses TRBV24-1 and TRBJ2-5; D might be TRBD1 or TRBD2, each matching 5 bases. This CDR3 has 15 amino acids. Germline V gene lookup returns CDR1 KGHDR and CDR2 SFDVKD. The V end lost 6 bases, the J end lost 4 bases, and 17 bases lay between the germline ends. The CDR3 here is CATSNGGRVGETQYF. In nucleotides, the CDR3 is TGTGCCACCAGTAACGGAGGCAGGGTGGGAGAGACCCAGTACTTC.

This sequence joins TRBV19 and TRBJ1-2; 7 bases match TRBD1. The CDR3 has 15 amino acids. The V segment lost 6 bases and the J segment 3 bases; nucleotides outside the gene matches: 10. Germline CDR1 and CDR2: LNHDA and SQIVND (reference sequence). In DNA form, the CDR3 reads TGTGCCAGTAGACGAGACAGGGCTGGCGACTATGGCTACACCTTC. Translating gives CASRRDRAGDYGYTF. Combining the CDR3 with reference TRBV19 and TRBJ1-2 gives the whole variable domain DGGITQSPKYLFRKEGQNVTLSCEQNLNHDAMYWYRQDPGQGLRLIYYSQIVNDFQKGDIAEGYSVSREKKESFPLTVTSAQKNPTAFYLCASRRDRAGDYGYTFGSGTRLTVV.

The V call is TRBV19, the J call TRBJ2-7, with a possible D match to TRBD2 (6 bases). The CDR3 runs to 14 residues. From germline, CDR1 is LNHDA and CDR2 SQIVND (reference sequence). Trimming stripped 6 bases from V and 1 base from J, with 13 bases between. CDR3 region: CASRLGSGSYEQYF. In DNA, the CDR3 is TGTGCCAGTAGGTTGGGTAGCGGTTCCTACGAGCAGTACTTC.

This clonotype was seen only once. This chain joins TRBV24-1 and TRBJ2-5; D call uncertain. Trimming shortened V by 8 bases and J by 6 bases, and 18 bases separated the two germline ends. The CDR3 has 14 residues. Germline-derived CDR1 and CDR2 are KGHDR and SFDVKD. The CDR3: CATMTQPNYQTQYF. CDR3 bases: TGTGCCACCATGACCCAACCCAATTACCAGACCCAGTACTTC.

V and J are TRBV5-1 and TRBJ1-1; the match to TRBD1 covers 12 bases. Trimming removed 0 bases from V and 5 bases from J; junction bases left unmatched: 11. The CDR3 runs 18 residues. The germline gives CDR1 SGHRS, CDR2 YFSETQ. Written as DNA, the CDR3 is TGCGCCAGCAGCTTGGTGGGACAGGGGGCCCCTCAAAGGACTGAAGCTTTCTTT. This gives the protein CASSLVGQGAPQRTEAFF.

The chain uses TRBV5-6 and TRBJ2-7; TRBD2 matches at 10 bases. J lost 6 bases, V lost 0 bases, and 9 bases had no gene match. The CDR3 contains 16 residues. Germline lookup yields CDR1 SGHDT and CDR2 YYEEEE. The CDR3 loop is CASSLDVSSGSREQYF. The CDR3, as DNA: TGTGCCAGCAGCTTGGATGTCTCTAGCGGGAGTCGCGAGCAGTACTTC.

In its sample, this clonotype was seen a few times. V usage is TRBV7-2 and J usage is TRBJ2-1; 7 bases line up with TRBD2. This CDR3 has 16 residues. V gave up 6 bases and J gave up 5 bases; unmatched junction bases: 13. Germline lookup yields CDR1 SGHTA and CDR2 FQGNSA. CDR3 nucleotide sequence: TGTGCCAGCAGTTTAATGGCTAGCGGATCCAACAATGAGCAGTTCTTC. Amino acid sequence: CASSLMASGSNNEQFF.

The chain is built from TRBV15 and TRBJ2-7; the D call may be TRBD1 or TRBD2 (5 bases each). This CDR3 comprises 14 residues. CDR1 and CDR2 from the germline V gene are LNHNV and YYDKDF (reference sequence). Between the trimmed V and J ends, which lost 3 bases and 3 bases, there was a span of 12 bases. The CDR3 loop is CATSRMGPNYEQYF. The CDR3 DNA follows: TGTGCCACCAGCAGGATGGGACCTAACTACGAGCAGTACTTC.

The sample holds a few counts of this clonotype. This chain joins TRBV27 and TRBJ2-1; no clear D gene. The germline V gene encodes CDR1 MNHEY and CDR2 SMNVEV (reference sequence). Deletions cut 6 bases from V and 6 bases from J, with 18 bases between. The CDR3 covers 15 residues. For the CDR3, the DNA is TGTGCCAGCAGCGCTCCGGGCCCTTTCCCCAATGAGCAGTTCTTC. Translating it yields CASSAPGPFPNEQFF.

The chain employs TRBV7-8 and TRBJ1-4; D possibly corresponds to TRBD1 (6 bases). The germline V gene encodes CDR1 SGHVS and CDR2 FQNEAQ. The germline V and J ends were trimmed by 2 bases and 3 bases, with 16 bases remaining between them. The CDR3 is made up of 17 amino acids. CDR3 DNA sequence: TGTGCCAGCAGCTTAAAGGTTGGACAGTCCCCTAATGAAAAACTGTTTTTT. This gives the protein CASSLKVGQSPNEKLFF.

This clonotype was seen only a few times. DNA for the CDR3: TGCGCCAGCAGCCAAGAACCCCCAGGGGGCTCTAATGAAAAACTGTTTTTT. This gives the protein CASSQEPPGGSNEKLFF. This sequence joins TRBV4-1 and TRBJ1-4; the match to TRBD1 covers 8 bases. This CDR3 region has 17 residues. In germline, CDR1 is MGHRA, CDR2 YSYEKL. V shed 0 bases and J 3 bases; nucleotides not matched to a gene: 6.

The chain couples TRBV7-9 to TRBJ1-1; D possibly corresponds to TRBD1 (6 bases). Germline CDR1 is SEHNR and CDR2 is FQNEAQ (reference sequence). Between the trimmed V and J ends, which lost 5 bases and 7 bases, there was a span of 14 bases. The CDR3 covers 13 residues. This chain's CDR3 is CASSPSGHVEAFF. In DNA, the CDR3 is TGTGCCAGCAGCCCCTCGGGACATGTTGAAGCTTTCTTT.

This chain connects TRBV19 to TRBJ2-2, with D possibly being TRBD2 (6 bases). Germline CDR1 is LNHDA and CDR2 is SQIVND (reference sequence). Trimming shortened V by 4 bases and J by 7 bases, and 13 bases separated the two germline ends. This CDR3 contains 14 residues. CDR3 sequence (DNA): TGTGCCAGTAGTACCCGGGGGTATGACGGGGAGCTGTTTTTT. The encoded protein is CASSTRGYDGELFF.

This clonotype was observed a few times. The V and J genes are TRBV6-6 and TRBJ1-2, with TRBD1 as a possible D gene (5 bases). The CDR3 totals 14 residues. Germline assignment: CDR1 MNHNY and CDR2 SVGAGI (reference sequence). V lost 10 bases and J lost 2, with 17 bases in between. CDR3 protein: CATKPGGENYGYTF. Written as DNA, the CDR3 is TGTGCCACCAAACCCGGGGGGGAGAACTATGGCTACACCTTC.

This sequence joins TRBV20-1 and TRBJ2-3, with D uncertain. The CDR3 loop spans 11 amino acids. Trimming took 0 bases from V and 12 from J, leaving 10 bases between them. Per germline, CDR1 DFQATT and CDR2 SNEGSKA (reference sequence). In nucleotides, the CDR3 is TGCAGTGCTAGAGATTTCCCCTTCCAGTATTTT. This encodes CSARDFPFQYF.

V gene TRBV6-5 combines with J gene TRBJ1-1; D remains ambiguous. The CDR3 is 13 residues long. Trimming pared 1 base from V and 7 bases from J, leaving 10 bases between. CDR1 is MNHEY, CDR2 SVGAGI, per germline. In DNA form, the CDR3 reads TGTGCCAGCAGTTACTTGTTGAGTGGTGAAGCTTTCTTT. It is translated as CASSYLLSGEAFF.